The 23 T cell receptor beta chains below all came from one sample that was sequenced in a study of shared clonotypes between healthy human individuals. Measured with immunoSEQ multiplex PCR; TCRdb has only the in-frame clones, and not every one. This sample has 2 million to 2.5 million clones, with approximately 95% found just once. Sequencing input: naive CD4+ T cells from PBMCs. The subset was: CD45RA+ positively selected. These receptors were taken from a man younger than 35 in good health. Some clones in this sample may be carry-over from other donors' samples.

This clone was counted between two and nine times. V is TRBV10-1 and J is TRBJ1-1; TRBD1 is a possible D gene (6 bases). Germline CDR1 and CDR2: WNHNN and SYGVQD (reference sequence). Trimming left V 4 bases short and J 6 bases short, with 12 bases between. This CDR3 spans 13 amino acids. The DNA for the CDR3 is TGCGCCAGCAGTGGGGGGCTTGGGGCTGAAGCTTTCTTT. Its protein is CASSGGLGAEAFF.

The rearrangement links TRBV18 to TRBJ1-1; 8 bases line up with TRBD1. Trimming removed 3 bases from V and 4 bases from J; junction bases left unmatched: 13. Germline V gene lookup returns CDR1 KGHSH and CDR2 LQKENI. This CDR3 is built from 17 residues. This CDR3 reads CASSPAGTGTSGTEAFF. Written as DNA, the CDR3 is TGTGCCAGCTCACCCGCCGGGACAGGAACGTCGGGCACTGAAGCTTTCTTT.

The V gene is TRBV9, the J gene TRBJ1-3; tentatively, D is TRBD1 (6 bases). The CDR3 length is 16 residues. Germline CDR1 and CDR2: SGDLS and YYNGEE. V lost 4 bases and J 0 bases, leaving 14 bases between the germline ends. CDR3 bases: TGTGCCAGCAGCAGAACGACAGGCGCCTCTGGAAACACCATATATTTT. It is translated as CASSRTTGASGNTIYF.

V gene TRBV30 combines with J gene TRBJ2-5; 10 nucleotides agree with TRBD1. This CDR3 region has 15 residues. The germline CDR1 and CDR2 sequences are GTSNPN and SVGIG (reference sequence). V was clipped by 5 bases and J by 2 bases; unmatched bases: 8. Here the CDR3 DNA reads TGTGCCTGGGGGAGACAGGGGGCCCTACAAGAGACCCAGTACTTC. Translating gives CAWGRQGALQETQYF.

This chain links TRBV19 with TRBJ2-3; possible D gene TRBD2, 6 bases. Trimming left V 4 bases short and J 1 base short, with 18 bases between. The CDR3 loop spans 17 amino acids. The germline V gene encodes CDR1 LNHDA and CDR2 SQIVND (reference sequence). CDR3 in DNA: TGTGCCAGTAGTACGGCGGGGCGGGTAGACGGCACAGATACGCAGTATTTT. This gives the protein CASSTAGRVDGTDTQYF.

This chain links TRBV6-4 with TRBJ1-4; D is unclear. The V end lost 6 bases, the J end lost 5 bases, and 10 bases lay between the germline ends. Germline CDR1 MRHNA, CDR2 SNTAGT. This CDR3 region has 13 residues. CDR3 in amino acids: CASRPGPNEKLFF. The CDR3 DNA follows: TGTGCCAGCAGACCCGGACCGAATGAAAAACTGTTTTTT.

J is TRBJ2-3 and V is TRBV15; D possibly matches TRBD1 or TRBD2 (5 bases each). The CDR3 length is 16 residues. V gave up 1 base and J gave up 5 bases, with 16 bases separating them. CDR1 and CDR2 (germline): LNHNV, YYDKDF (reference sequence). The DNA of the CDR3 is TGTGCCACCAGCAGAGCGAGGGGCGCAGGTTTAGATACGCAGTATTTT. Its protein is CATSRARGAGLDTQYF.

This chain uses TRBV29-1 with TRBJ2-7; D possibly corresponds to TRBD1 (5 bases). The V end was cut by 4 bases, the J end by 0 bases, with 10 bases between. The CDR3 length is 13 residues. CDR1 SQVTM and CDR2 ANQGSEA come from the germline V gene. The CDR3 DNA sequence: TGCAGCGTTGGGGGCCTTAGCTCCTACGAGCAGTACTTC. This gives the protein CSVGGLSSYEQYF.

This chain joins TRBV7-3 and TRBJ2-5; D gene unclear. The V end lost 3 bases, the J end lost 4 bases, and 18 bases lay between the germline ends. Looked up from germline, CDR1 is SGHTA and CDR2 is FQGTGA. The CDR3 totals 16 residues. CDR3 sequence (DNA): TGTGCCAGCAGCTTGGGGATGACTCCCCTAGGAGAGACCCAGTACTTC. Its protein is CASSLGMTPLGETQYF.

This clone was seen only once. The chain has TRBV11-3 and TRBJ2-1, with a tentative D call TRBD2 (6 bases). The CDR3 totals 16 residues. V shed 0 bases and J shed 7 bases, with 16 bases lying between them. Looked up from germline, CDR1 is SGHNT and CDR2 is YENEEA. CDR3: CASSLDGLSGRNEQFF. For the CDR3, the DNA is TGTGCCAGCAGCTTAGACGGACTTAGCGGCCGTAATGAGCAGTTCTTC.

V gene TRBV6-5 combines with J gene TRBJ2-1; no definite D call. This CDR3 is 13 amino acids long. V lost 4 bases to trimming and J lost 9 bases, with 13 bases between them. In germline, CDR1 is MNHEY, CDR2 SVGAGI. The CDR3 region has the DNA TGTGCCAGCAGTTCGAACACCCCCGGTGAGCAGTTCTTC. Translating gives CASSSNTPGEQFF.

This clone was detected once. This chain joins TRBV6-1 and TRBJ1-2; D is unclear. Trimming took 0 bases from V and 4 from J, leaving 9 bases between them. Germline lookup yields CDR1 MNHNS and CDR2 SASEGT. This CDR3 has 14 residues. CDR3 coding DNA: TGTGCCAGCAGTGAAGCGCTGAACATCTATGGCTACACCTTC. Translating gives CASSEALNIYGYTF.

The chain employs TRBV9 and TRBJ1-5; D perhaps matches TRBD1 (5 bases). The CDR3 runs 14 residues. Deletions cut 4 bases from V and 5 bases from J, with 13 bases between. Per germline, CDR1 SGDLS and CDR2 YYNGEE. DNA of the CDR3: TGTGCCAGCAGCTCAGACGGCAGGGATCAGCCCCAGCATTTT. Translated, it gives CASSSDGRDQPQHF.

V usage is TRBV27 and J usage is TRBJ2-3; no clear D gene. Germline CDR1 is MNHEY and CDR2 is SMNVEV (reference sequence). The CDR3 consists of 12 residues. This chain's CDR3 is CAARSFRNTQYF. The CDR3 nucleotides are TGTGCTGCCCGGAGTTTTAGGAATACGCAGTATTTT.

The count of this clone is one. At the DNA level, this CDR3 is encoded by other sequences in the same sample as well. The V and J genes are TRBV7-9 and TRBJ1-4, with D perhaps matching TRBD1 (5 bases). Germline V gives CDR1 SEHNR, CDR2 FQNEAQ (reference sequence). Trimming pared 5 bases from V and 0 bases from J, leaving 7 bases between. The CDR3 spans 14 residues. The CDR3 region has the DNA TGTGCCAGCAGCCCAGGGACAACTAATGAAAAACTGTTTTTT. Residues: CASSPGTTNEKLFF.

The J gene is TRBJ2-2, the V gene TRBV7-3, with D tentatively TRBD2 (5 bases). Germline CDR1 reads SGHTA; CDR2 reads FQGTGA. CDR3 length: 15 amino acids. Trimming cost V 5 bases and J 4 bases, with 14 bases left between them. For the CDR3, the DNA is TGTGCCAGCAGCCCCTTGTCTGCGGGCACCGGGGAGCTGTTTTTT. This gives the protein CASSPLSAGTGELFF.

The V gene is TRBV6-6, the J gene TRBJ2-7; 10 nucleotides line up with TRBD1. V shed 7 bases and J 5 bases; nucleotides not matched to a gene: 11. Germline values: CDR1 MNHNY, CDR2 SVGAGI (reference sequence). This CDR3 spans 15 amino acids. CDR3 in amino acids: CASTPRRDRGDEQYF. The CDR3 DNA follows: TGTGCCAGCACCCCGAGGAGGGACAGGGGCGACGAGCAGTACTTC.

This clone showed up just once. V and J are TRBV9 and TRBJ2-7, with TRBD2 matching over 7 bases. In germline, CDR1 is SGDLS, CDR2 YYNGEE. The CDR3 has 13 residues. The junction had 5 bases not matched to a gene; V was cut back by 3 bases and J by 5 bases. The CDR3 sequence is CASSEAGVDEQYF. CDR3 DNA: TGTGCCAGCAGCGAGGCGGGGGTGGACGAGCAGTACTTC.

Regarding this clone: Other DNA sequences of this sample code for an identical CDR3. J is TRBJ1-2 and V is TRBV27; no reliable D call. CDR3 length: 13 residues. Deletions cut 6 bases from V and 2 bases from J, with 10 bases between. CDR1 is MNHEY, CDR2 SMNVEV, per germline (reference sequence). The CDR3 DNA follows: TGTGCCAGCAGCCTGAAAGAAAACTATGGCTACACCTTC. Protein: CASSLKENYGYTF.

This clone was seen just once. The J gene is TRBJ2-2, the V gene TRBV11-2; D perhaps matches TRBD1 (7 bases). V lost 3 bases and J lost 6, with 14 bases in between. The CDR3 has 15 amino acids. Germline-derived CDR1 and CDR2 are SGHAT and FQNNGV. For the CDR3, the DNA is TGTGCCAGCAGCTTGGGAACAGGGGAGGCCGGGGAGCTGTTTTTT. It yields the protein CASSLGTGEAGELFF.

J is TRBJ1-2 and V is TRBV27; perhaps TRBD1 as D (6 bases). CDR3 length: 15 amino acids. Germline CDR1 and CDR2: MNHEY and SMNVEV (reference sequence). Between the trimmed V and J ends, which lost 0 bases and 8 bases, there was a span of 16 bases. CDR3: CASSLSGGRGGGYTF. Written as DNA, the CDR3 is TGTGCCAGCAGTTTATCTGGGGGGCGCGGGGGCGGCTACACCTTC.

This chain links TRBV5-1 with TRBJ1-3, with D possibly being TRBD1 (5 bases). Trimming stripped 4 bases from V and 4 bases from J, with 15 bases between. Germline CDR1 reads SGHRS; CDR2 reads YFSETQ. The length of the CDR3 is 15 residues. CDR3 residues: CASSAGWGMGNTIYF. CDR3 nucleotide sequence: TGCGCCAGCAGCGCCGGCTGGGGCATGGGAAACACCATATATTTT. Variable domain in full (rest from reference TRBV5-1 and TRBJ1-3): KAGVTQTPRYLIKTRGQQVTLSCSPISGHRSVSWYQQTPGQGLQFLFEYFSETQRNKGNFPGRFSGRQFSNSRSEMNVSTLELGDSALYLCASSAGWGMGNTIYFGEGSWLTVV.

In DNA form, the CDR3 reads TGTGCCTGGAGACGAAATTCGAACACTGAAGCTTTCTTT. This codes for CAWRRNSNTEAFF. J is TRBJ1-1 and V is TRBV30; unclear D gene. The CDR3 extends over 13 amino acids. Germline values: CDR1 GTSNPN, CDR2 SVGIG (reference sequence). Deletions cut 3 bases from V and 1 base from J, with 9 bases between.